The 22 T cell receptor beta chains given below trace back to one sample, sequenced in a study of cytomegalovirus exposure and HLA in healthy donors. A multiplex PCR was run with 60 Vbeta primers and 13 Jbeta primers. Sequencing was performed with immunoSEQ multiplex PCR; in TCRdb, only in-frame clones are kept and a portion is missing. The sample consists of around 120,000 clones, 81% of them appearing once. Sample: PBMCs. All receptors derive from a woman aged 25-40 years in good health and CMV-seronegative.

V gene TRBV2 combines with J gene TRBJ2-1; D perhaps matches TRBD2 (5 bases). Germline CDR1 reads SNHLY; CDR2 reads FYNNEI. V was cut by 5 bases and J by 0 bases, with 8 bases left in between. This CDR3 contains 14 residues. In nucleotides, the CDR3 is TGTGCCAGCAGTTTCGAGGGCTCCTACAATGAGCAGTTCTTC. This codes for CASSFEGSYNEQFF.

V and J are TRBV7-8 and TRBJ1-5; no definite D call. CDR1 and CDR2 (germline): SGHVS, FQNEAQ. V was clipped by 1 base and J by 6 bases, with 10 bases between them. The CDR3 contains 14 residues. In nucleotides, the CDR3 is TGTGCCAGCAGCTTAGGGGCCGACCCTCAGCCCCAGCATTTT. Translated, it gives CASSLGADPQPQHF. The variable domain in full, with the rest retrieved from reference TRBV7-8 and TRBJ1-5, is GAGVSQSPRYKVAKRGQDVALRCDPISGHVSLFWYQQALGQGPEFLTYFQNEAQLDKSGLPSDRFFAERPEGSVSTLKIQRTQQEDSAVYLCASSLGADPQPQHFGDGTRLSIL.

This rearrangement joins TRBV28 to TRBJ1-1; 9 bases are a match to TRBD1. Germline V gene sequence: CDR1 MDHEN, CDR2 SYDVKM. Germline trimming cut 7 bases from V and 0 bases from J; bases unmatched to any gene: 9. The CDR3 contains 16 residues. The CDR3 coding sequence is TGTGCCAGCACCGCACAGGGGGCCGTAGTGAACACTGAAGCTTTCTTT. Amino acids: CASTAQGAVVNTEAFF.

This clone was recorded only once. The chain employs TRBV5-6 and TRBJ1-5; TRBD1 matches at 8 bases. CDR1 is SGHDT and CDR2 is YYEEEE in the germline V gene. The CDR3 totals 15 residues. Trimming at V came to 4 bases and at J to 3 bases, leaving 6 bases not matched to a gene. This CDR3 is CASSIGQGFNQPQHF. The CDR3, as DNA: TGTGCCAGCAGCATAGGACAGGGCTTCAATCAGCCCCAGCATTTT.

The CDR3 reads CASSLVWGDTEAFF. The CDR3 DNA reads TGTGCCAGCAGCTTAGTTTGGGGGGACACTGAAGCTTTCTTT. This chain links TRBV7-2 with TRBJ1-1, with a weak D call TRBD1 (5 bases). CDR1 and CDR2 (germline): SGHTA, FQGNSA. The CDR3 extends over 14 amino acids. Trimming left V 1 base short and J 3 bases short, with 9 bases between.

The rearrangement joins TRBV6-4 to TRBJ2-3, with D uncertain. V shed 6 bases and J shed 2 bases, with 12 bases lying between them. The length of the CDR3 is 14 residues. CDR1 and CDR2 (germline): MRHNA, SNTAGT. The CDR3 DNA is TGTGCCAGCAGCTCTCTAGGAATCACAGATACGCAGTATTTT. It encodes CASSSLGITDTQYF.

The rearrangement joins TRBV2 to TRBJ2-5; 9 positions match TRBD2. The J call may be faulty, since TRBJ2-7 better matches the DNA end. Germline values: CDR1 SNHLY, CDR2 FYNNEI. This CDR3 has 16 amino acids. The CDR3: CASRGYGTSTSYEQYF. The CDR3 DNA follows: TGTGCCAGCAGAGGATACGGGACTAGCACCTCCTACGAGCAGTACTTC.

This chain joins TRBV7-8 and TRBJ2-5; possibly TRBD1 for D (5 bases). The end of the DNA aligns better with TRBJ2-7, so the J call may be wrong. The germline V gene has CDR1 SGHVS and CDR2 FQNEAQ. The CDR3 is 15 residues long. In DNA form, the CDR3 reads TGTGCCAGCAGCGCAAACGACAGCCCCCTCACCGAGCAGTACTTC. This sequence encodes CASSANDSPLTEQYF.

The V gene is TRBV28, the J gene TRBJ2-1, with TRBD2 identical over 7 bases. V trimming: 6 bases; J trimming: 6 bases; junction bases outside the gene matches: 11. This CDR3 is 15 amino acids long. CDR1 and CDR2 from the germline V gene are MDHEN and SYDVKM. The CDR3 region is CASSFGVAGLNEQFF. CDR3 nucleotide sequence: TGTGCCAGCAGCTTCGGGGTAGCGGGTCTCAATGAGCAGTTCTTC.

The rearrangement joins TRBV6-5 to TRBJ2-3; D remains ambiguous. CDR3 length equals 13 residues. Germline CDR1 is MNHEY and CDR2 is SVGAGI. Trimming took off 4 bases at V and 6 bases at J, with 11 bases between the two ends. This CDR3 is CASSFRVQDTQYF. DNA of the CDR3: TGTGCCAGCAGTTTTCGGGTCCAGGATACGCAGTATTTT.

The CDR3 loop reads CASSLGLAGAEQYF. As DNA, the CDR3 is TGTGCCAGCAGCCTTGGACTAGCGGGAGCCGAGCAGTACTTC. This chain joins TRBV7-7 and TRBJ2-7; 13 bases fit TRBD2. The CDR3 is made up of 14 amino acids. Per the germline V gene, CDR1 is SSHAT and CDR2 is FNYEAQ (reference sequence). The V segment lost 5 bases and the J segment 6 bases; nucleotides outside the gene matches: 4.

The chain uses TRBV6-1 and TRBJ2-7; weak D call: TRBD1 (6 bases). The CDR3 extends over 11 amino acids. Per germline, CDR1 MNHNS and CDR2 SASEGT. V gave up 6 bases and J gave up 12 bases, with 15 bases separating them. CDR3 in amino acids: CASSQGSNWYF. The CDR3 DNA reads TGTGCCAGCAGCCAGGGGTCCAACTGGTACTTC.

The chain combines TRBV6-1 with TRBJ2-7, with D maybe TRBD2 (5 bases). V lost 0 bases to trimming and J lost 3 bases, with 12 bases between them. The CDR3 length is 15 residues. The germline V gene has CDR1 MNHNS and CDR2 SASEGT. CDR3 amino acids: CASSEAWRTVYEQYF. The CDR3 DNA sequence: TGTGCCAGCAGTGAAGCGTGGCGGACTGTCTACGAGCAGTACTTC.

The rearrangement links TRBV9 to TRBJ2-5, with TRBD2 matching over 10 bases. J gave up 1 base and V 0 bases, and 0 bases lay outside the gene matches. CDR3 length: 15 amino acids. Germline assignment: CDR1 SGDLS and CDR2 YYNGEE. CDR3 amino acids: CASSVVAGGQETQYF. The CDR3 DNA reads as TGTGCCAGCAGCGTAGTAGCGGGAGGCCAAGAGACCCAGTACTTC.

The chain recombines TRBV28 with TRBJ2-7, with TRBD1 identical over 9 bases. CDR3 size: 17 residues. Germline V gene lookup returns CDR1 MDHEN and CDR2 SYDVKM. The junction had 13 bases not matched to a gene; V was cut back by 4 bases and J by 3 bases. This chain's CDR3 is CASSWVGVGTGSYEQYF. CDR3 nucleotide sequence: TGTGCCAGCAGTTGGGTGGGTGTCGGGACAGGGAGCTACGAGCAGTACTTC.

The chain links TRBV7-2 to TRBJ1-3, with 11 bases fitting TRBD1. The CDR3 runs 16 residues. In germline, CDR1 is SGHTA, CDR2 FQGNSA. The V gene end was trimmed by 3 bases and the J gene end by 2 bases; junction bases not matched to a gene: 3. CDR3 DNA: TGTGCCAGCAGCTTCGGGGGACAGGGGGCTGGAAACACCATATATTTT. Translated, it gives CASSFGGQGAGNTIYF.

A single count supports this clone. The chain uses TRBV25-1 and TRBJ1-2; 7 bases are shared with TRBD1. V lost 6 bases to trimming and J lost 3 bases; unmatched junction nucleotides: 4. Germline CDR1 and CDR2: MGHDK and SYGVNS. This CDR3 is built from 13 residues. The CDR3 DNA is TGTGCCAGCAGCAGACAGGGAGACTATGGCTACACCTTC. This translates into CASSRQGDYGYTF.

The rearrangement joins TRBV6-1 to TRBJ2-7; 8 nucleotides line up with TRBD2. The germline CDR1 and CDR2 sequences are MNHNS and SASEGT. This CDR3 is built from 17 residues. The V and J ends lost 4 bases and 0 bases, in that order; junction bases with no gene match: 11. CDR3 in DNA: TGTGCCAGCAGTGCCCTCCCCCCCAGCGGGAGCTCCTACGAGCAGTACTTC. Residues: CASSALPPSGSSYEQYF.

The genes are TRBV19 and TRBJ1-5, with 8 bases aligning to TRBD1. CDR3 length equals 17 residues. V was pared by 3 bases and J by 3 bases, with 10 bases of the junction left unmatched. Germline V CDR1 and CDR2: LNHDA, SQIVND (reference sequence). The chain's CDR3 is CASSIWTGQPNNQPQHF. CDR3 nucleotides: TGTGCCAGTAGTATCTGGACAGGGCAGCCAAACAATCAGCCCCAGCATTTT.

The chain has TRBV5-4 and TRBJ2-5, with 10 bases lining up with TRBD1. The J call is uncertain, as TRBJ2-7 better fits the DNA end. The CDR3 contains 15 residues. Germline CDR1 is SGHNT and CDR2 is YYREEE (reference sequence). CDR3 sequence reads: CASSATGTGAYEQYF. The CDR3 nucleotides read TGTGCCAGCAGCGCCACCGGGACAGGGGCGTACGAGCAGTACTTC.

The gene calls are TRBV9 and TRBJ2-1; 9 bases align to TRBD1. This CDR3 is 17 amino acids long. Unmatched junction bases numbered 10, after V lost 4 bases and J lost 2 bases. Germline loops: CDR1 SGDLS, CDR2 YYNGEE. CDR3 nucleotides: TGTGCCAGCAGCCCGCCGGGACAGGGTACGGCCTACAATGAGCAGTTCTTC. This translates into CASSPPGQGTAYNEQFF.

V is TRBV28 and J is TRBJ2-6, with TRBD1 matching 8 bases. Germline trimming cut 5 bases from V and 3 bases from J; bases unmatched to any gene: 6. The CDR3 contains 16 residues. Germline lookup yields CDR1 MDHEN and CDR2 SYDVKM. Written as DNA, the CDR3 is TGTGCCAGCAGTCCCCGGACAGGGAGTGGGGCCAACGTCCTGACTTTC. It yields the protein CASSPRTGSGANVLTF.